This T cell receptor beta chain was documented in a study of early stage breast cancer tumors. The repertoire was sequenced with immunoSEQ multiplex PCR; TCRdb's copy has only in-frame clones and lacks some. This table holds 25,000 to 35,000 clones, 72% found once. This TCR derives from a person aged 50 to 59 with breast cancer. The specimen was blood.

This CDR3 reads CASSLYTNEQFF. CDR3 in DNA: TGTGCCAGCAGCTTATATACCAATGAGCAGTTCTTC. This chain connects TRBV7-9 to TRBJ2-1; D is undetermined. This CDR3 is built from 12 residues. Germline loops: CDR1 SEHNR, CDR2 FQNEAQ (reference sequence). Trimming stripped 2 bases from V and 6 bases from J, with 5 bases between.